This T cell receptor beta chain was recovered during a study of cytomegalovirus exposure and HLA in healthy donors. The primer mix had 60 Vbeta and 13 Jbeta primers. Using immunoSEQ multiplex PCR, the repertoire was profiled, and TCRdb retains in-frame clones only, with some absent. The data contain some 140,000 clones, roughly 85% of them singletons. V shed 2 bases and J shed 4 bases, with 5 bases lying between them. The CDR3 has 12 amino acids. The germline V gene has CDR1 SNHLY and CDR2 FYNNEI. The sample taken for sequencing was PBMCs. This TCR came from a woman aged 25 to 39 in good health and CMV-seropositive. V and J are TRBV2 and TRBJ1-2; D is ambiguous. The CDR3 coding sequence is TGTGCCAGCAGTGAACTAGGCTATGGCTACACCTTC. Translation gives CASSELGYGYTF.